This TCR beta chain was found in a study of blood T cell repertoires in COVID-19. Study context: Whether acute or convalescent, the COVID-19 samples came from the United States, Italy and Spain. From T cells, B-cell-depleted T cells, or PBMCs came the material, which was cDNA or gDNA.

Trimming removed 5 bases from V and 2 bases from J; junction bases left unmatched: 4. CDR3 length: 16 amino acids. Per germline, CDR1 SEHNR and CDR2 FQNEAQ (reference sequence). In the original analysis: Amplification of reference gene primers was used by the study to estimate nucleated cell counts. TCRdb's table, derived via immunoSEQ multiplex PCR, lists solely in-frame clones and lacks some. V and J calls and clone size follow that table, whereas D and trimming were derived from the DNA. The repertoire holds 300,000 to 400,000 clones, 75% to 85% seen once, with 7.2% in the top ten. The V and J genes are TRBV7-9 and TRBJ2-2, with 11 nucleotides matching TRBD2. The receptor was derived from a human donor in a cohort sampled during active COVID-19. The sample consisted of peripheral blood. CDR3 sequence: CASSPLAGGNTGELFF. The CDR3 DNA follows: TGTGCCAGCAGCCCCCTAGCGGGGGGAAACACCGGGGAGCTGTTTTTT.